This TCR beta chain appears in the sequencing data of a study of blood T cells in healthy people across ages. As concerns this clonotype: Its antigen is unidentified. One end of the junction does not line up with germline, which may come from a read error.

Per sample, no less than 5 micrograms of total RNA were extracted. Alongside a J-beta primer mix, a sample-barcoded 5' primer served in a second PCR lasting about 7 to 12 cycles. TCRdb used MiXCR to reprocess the 5' RACE reads, holding one entry per CDR3 protein. This table has 850,000 to 1,000,000 distinct CDR3 sequences, about 48% appearing once. The CDR3 contains 18 residues. The V gene's germline CDR1 is MGHRA and CDR2 YSYEKL. Whole-study results and caveats: Per million T cells, TCR beta diversity dropped about linearly as age rose. Fewer expanded clones and more diversity marked long-lived versus aged donors. No conclusive comparison of naive versus antigen-experienced cells was possible with unsorted PBMCs.

The chain combines TRBV4-1 with TRBJ2-2; 7 nucleotides agree with TRBD1. Sample: blood. The receptor was isolated from a man aged 25-45 years in good health. This chain's CDR3 is CASRQEKRDRQNTGELFF. CDR3 sequence (DNA): TGCGCCAGCCGCCAAGAAAAAAGGGACAGACAGAACACCGGGGAGCTGTTTTTT.